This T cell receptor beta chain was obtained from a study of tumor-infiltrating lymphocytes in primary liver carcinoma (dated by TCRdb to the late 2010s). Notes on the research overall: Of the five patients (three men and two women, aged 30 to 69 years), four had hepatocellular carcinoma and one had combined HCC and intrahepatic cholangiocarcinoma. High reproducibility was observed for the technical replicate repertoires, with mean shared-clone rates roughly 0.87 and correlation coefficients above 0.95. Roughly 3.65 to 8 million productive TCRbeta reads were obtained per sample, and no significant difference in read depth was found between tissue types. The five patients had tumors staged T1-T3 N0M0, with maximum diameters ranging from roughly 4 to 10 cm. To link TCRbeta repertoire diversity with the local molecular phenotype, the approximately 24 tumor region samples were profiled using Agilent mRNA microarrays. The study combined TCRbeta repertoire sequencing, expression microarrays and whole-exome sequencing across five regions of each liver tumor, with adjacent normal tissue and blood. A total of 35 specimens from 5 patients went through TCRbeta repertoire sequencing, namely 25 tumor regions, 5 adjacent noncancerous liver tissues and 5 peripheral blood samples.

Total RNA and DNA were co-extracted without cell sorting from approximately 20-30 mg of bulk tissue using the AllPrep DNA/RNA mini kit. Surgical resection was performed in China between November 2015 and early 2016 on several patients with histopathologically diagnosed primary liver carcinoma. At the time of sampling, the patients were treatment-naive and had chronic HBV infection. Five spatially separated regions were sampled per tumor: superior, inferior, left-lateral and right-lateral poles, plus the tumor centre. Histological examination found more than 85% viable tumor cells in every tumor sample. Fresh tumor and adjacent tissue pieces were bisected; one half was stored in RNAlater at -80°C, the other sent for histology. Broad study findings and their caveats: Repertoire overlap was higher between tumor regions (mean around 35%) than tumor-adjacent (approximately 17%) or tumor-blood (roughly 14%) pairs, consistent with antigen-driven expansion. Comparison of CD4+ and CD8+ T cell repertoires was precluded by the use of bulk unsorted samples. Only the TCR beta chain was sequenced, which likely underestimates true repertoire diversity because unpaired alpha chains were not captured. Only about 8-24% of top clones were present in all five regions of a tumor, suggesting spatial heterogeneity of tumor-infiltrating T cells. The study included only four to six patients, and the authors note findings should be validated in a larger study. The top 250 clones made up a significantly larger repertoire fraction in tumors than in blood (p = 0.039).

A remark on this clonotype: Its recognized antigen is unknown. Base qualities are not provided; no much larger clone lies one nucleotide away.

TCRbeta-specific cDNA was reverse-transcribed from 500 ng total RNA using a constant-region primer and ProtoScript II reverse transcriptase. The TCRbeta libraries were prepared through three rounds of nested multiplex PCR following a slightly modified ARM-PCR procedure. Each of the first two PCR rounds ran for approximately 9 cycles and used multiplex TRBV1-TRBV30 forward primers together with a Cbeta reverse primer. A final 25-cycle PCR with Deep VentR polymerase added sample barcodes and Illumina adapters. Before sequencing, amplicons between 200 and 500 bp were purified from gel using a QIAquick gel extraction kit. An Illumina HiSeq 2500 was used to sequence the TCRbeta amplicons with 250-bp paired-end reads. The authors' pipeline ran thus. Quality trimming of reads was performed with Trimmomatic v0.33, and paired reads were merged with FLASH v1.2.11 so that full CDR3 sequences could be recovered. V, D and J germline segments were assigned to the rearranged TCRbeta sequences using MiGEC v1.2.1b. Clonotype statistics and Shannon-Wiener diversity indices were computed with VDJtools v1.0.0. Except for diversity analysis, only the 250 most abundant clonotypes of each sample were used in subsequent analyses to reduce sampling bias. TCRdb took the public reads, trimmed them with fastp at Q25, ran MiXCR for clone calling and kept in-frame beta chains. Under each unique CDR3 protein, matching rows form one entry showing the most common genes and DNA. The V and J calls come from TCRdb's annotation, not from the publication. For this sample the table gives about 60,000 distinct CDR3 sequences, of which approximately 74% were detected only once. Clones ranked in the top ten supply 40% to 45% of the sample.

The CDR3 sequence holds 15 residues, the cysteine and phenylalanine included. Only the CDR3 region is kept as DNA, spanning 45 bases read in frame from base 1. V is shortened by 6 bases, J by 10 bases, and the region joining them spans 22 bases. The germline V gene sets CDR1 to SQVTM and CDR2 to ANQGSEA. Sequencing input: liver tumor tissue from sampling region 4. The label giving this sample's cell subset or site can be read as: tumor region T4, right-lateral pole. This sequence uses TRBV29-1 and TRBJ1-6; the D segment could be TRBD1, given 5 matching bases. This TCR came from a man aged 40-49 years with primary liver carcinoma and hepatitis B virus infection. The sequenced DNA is TGCAGCGTCCCCCTGGTTGTACACGGGGACTCACCCCTCCACTTT. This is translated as CSVPLVVHGDSPLHF.